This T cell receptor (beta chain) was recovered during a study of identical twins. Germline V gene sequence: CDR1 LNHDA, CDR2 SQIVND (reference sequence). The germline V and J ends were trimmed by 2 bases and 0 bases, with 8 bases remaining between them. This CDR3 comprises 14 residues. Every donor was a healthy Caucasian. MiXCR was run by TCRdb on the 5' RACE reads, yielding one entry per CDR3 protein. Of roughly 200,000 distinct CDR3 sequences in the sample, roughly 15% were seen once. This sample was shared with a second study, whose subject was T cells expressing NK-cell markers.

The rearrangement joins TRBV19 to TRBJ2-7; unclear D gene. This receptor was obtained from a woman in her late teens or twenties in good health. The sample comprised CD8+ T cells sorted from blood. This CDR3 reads CASSIREFSYEQYF. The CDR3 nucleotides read TGTGCCAGTAGTATAAGAGAGTTCTCCTACGAGCAGTACTTC.